These 10 T cell receptor beta chains were all obtained from the same sample, sequenced in a study of blood T cell repertoires in COVID-19. Measured with immunoSEQ multiplex PCR; TCRdb has only the in-frame clones, and not every one. The sample holds approximately 80,000 clones; approximately 78% are singletons and the top ten take less than 11%. The sequencing input was peripheral blood. These receptor sequences come from a man aged 55 to 69 with acute or convalescent COVID-19.

This chain uses TRBV9 with TRBJ1-2; D is undetermined. The CDR3 spans 17 residues. Germline V gives CDR1 SGDLS, CDR2 YYNGEE. Trimming took 4 bases from V and 0 from J, leaving 19 bases between them. The CDR3 loop reads CASSPSIGVTANYGYTF. The CDR3 nucleotides read TGTGCCAGCAGCCCGAGTATCGGGGTAACTGCTAACTATGGCTACACCTTC.

The chain employs TRBV27 and TRBJ2-2, with 9 bases identical to TRBD2. With 6 bases clipped from V and 6 bases from J, the junction kept 8 bases outside the gene matches. This CDR3 is 15 amino acids long. Germline values: CDR1 MNHEY, CDR2 SMNVEV (reference sequence). CDR3 residues: CASSISGSLSGELFF. DNA of the CDR3: TGTGCCAGCAGCATTAGCGGGAGTCTGTCCGGGGAGCTGTTTTTT.

The V and J genes are TRBV11-3 and TRBJ2-3; D is ambiguous. V was pared by 5 bases and J by 3 bases, with 6 bases between. Germline-derived CDR1 and CDR2 are SGHNT and YENEEA. The CDR3 has 12 residues. The CDR3 sequence: CASSPPTDTQYF. CDR3 in DNA: TGTGCCAGCAGCCCCCCGACAGATACGCAGTATTTT. Drawing the rest from reference TRBV11-3 and TRBJ2-3, the complete variable domain is EAGVVQSPRYKIIEKKQPVAFWCNPISGHNTLYWYLQNLGQGPELLIRYENEEAVDDSQLPKDRFSAERLKGVDSTLKIQPAELGDSAVYLCASSPPTDTQYFGPGTRLTVL.

The V and J genes are TRBV25-1 and TRBJ2-1; D might be TRBD2 (7 bases). The germline gives CDR1 MGHDK, CDR2 SYGVNS. This CDR3 comprises 15 residues. Trimming removed 3 bases from V and 4 bases from J, with 13 bases in between. CDR3 sequence: CASSEGGTPYNEQFF. CDR3 nucleotide sequence: TGTGCCAGCAGTGAGGGAGGGACACCTTACAATGAGCAGTTCTTC.

The chain employs TRBV30 and TRBJ1-2; D uncertain. This CDR3 region has 12 residues. V lost 4 bases and J lost 8, with 14 bases in between. Germline V CDR1 and CDR2: GTSNPN, SVGIG (reference sequence). As DNA, the CDR3 is TGTGCCTGGACCCCCCTCCCGGAGGGCTACACCTTC. Translated, it gives CAWTPLPEGYTF.

The genes are TRBV5-8 and TRBJ1-1, with TRBD1 matching 9 bases. Germline-derived CDR1 and CDR2 are SGHTS and YDEGEE. V lost 4 bases to trimming and J lost 0 bases; unmatched junction nucleotides: 10. The CDR3 runs 17 residues. The CDR3 coding sequence is TGTGCCAGCAGCCTGAAGGGACAGGGAACTTTGAACACTGAAGCTTTCTTT. This codes for CASSLKGQGTLNTEAFF.

The V call is TRBV4-3, the J call TRBJ2-5; 7 bases are a match to TRBD1. This CDR3 spans 15 amino acids. Germline V CDR1 and CDR2: LGHNA, YSLEER. After removal of 2 bases from V and 5 bases from J, the junction contained 8 bases not matched to a gene. The CDR3, as DNA: TGCGCCAGCAGCCAAATAACAGGGGAGATGGAGACCCAGTACTTC. It specifies CASSQITGEMETQYF.

In this sample, this clone turned up once. This chain uses TRBV19 with TRBJ1-1, with 7 nucleotides matching TRBD1. CDR3 length: 15 residues. J was trimmed by 5 bases and V by 5 bases; bases with no gene match: 11. Germline V lookup: CDR1 LNHDA, CDR2 SQIVND (reference sequence). DNA for the CDR3: TGTGCCAGTAGTCCGGAACAGGGGATCGGTACTGAAGCTTTCTTT. This encodes CASSPEQGIGTEAFF.

CDR3 in amino acids: CASSRTENTEAFF. As DNA, the CDR3 is TGTGCCAGCAGCAGGACAGAGAACACTGAAGCTTTCTTT. This chain joins TRBV12-3 or TRBV12-4 and TRBJ1-1; TRBD1 might be the D (6 bases). V was trimmed by 6 bases and J by 1 base, leaving 9 bases between them. CDR3 length equals 13 residues.

The chain is built from TRBV5-1 and TRBJ2-1; a possible D gene is TRBD2 (5 bases). The CDR3 totals 15 residues. V lost 3 bases to trimming and J lost 3 bases, with 13 bases between them. CDR1 SGHRS and CDR2 YFSETQ come from the germline V gene. The CDR3 protein is CASSSSSTDYNEQFF. The CDR3 bases are TGCGCCAGCAGCTCCTCTAGCACAGACTACAATGAGCAGTTCTTC.